Listed below are T cell receptor beta chains from one sample, sequenced in a study of blood T cell repertoires in COVID-19. The assay was immunoSEQ multiplex PCR, and TCRdb's table has in-frame clones only and misses some. The sample includes 14,000 to 15,000 clones, 85% to 95% of them seen just once. The sample was peripheral blood. The receptors shown here come from a human donor with active COVID-19. The donor label of this sample is uncertain. Both conserved end residues are part of each CDR3. A D gene is named only where the DNA matches it firmly. Clone size is stated in some rows and not others, as once, few, many or a class when expanded.

>TRBD1|TRBJ2-4|-|TRBV7-2
TGTGCCAGCAGCCAACACGACAGGGGGAACATTCAGTACTTC
CASSQHDRGNIQYF
>-|TRBJ2-2|-|TRBV6-5
TGTGCCAGCAGTTACTCCCGACAGTCGAACACCGGGGAGCTGTTTTTT
CASSYSRQSNTGELFF
>TRBD2|TRBJ2-5|-|TRBV7-9
TGTGCCAGCAGCTTAGTAGCGGGGGCTGAGACCCAGTACTTC
CASSLVAGAETQYF
>TRBD1|TRBJ1-4|-|TRBV29-1
TGCAGCGCCGAAAGCCCTGGACAGGGGAAAAAACTGTTTTTT
CSAESPGQGKKLFF
>-|TRBJ1-2|-|TRBV21-1
TGTGCCAGCAGCAAAGCGCGACACCCATCGGCCAGTCGCTACACCTTC
CASSKARHPSASRYTF
>-|TRBJ2-5|-|TRBV7-9
TGTGCCAGCAGGGCAAAAGAGACCCAGTACTTC
CASRAKETQYF
>-|TRBJ1-1|-|TRBV18
TGTGCCAGCTCACCAGGGGTAACAGGGCGAGACACTGAAGCTTTCTTT
CASSPGVTGRDTEAFF
>-|TRBJ2-6|-|TRBV7-9
TGTGCCAGCAGCTTGAGCTCTGGGGCCAACGTCCTGACTTTC
CASSLSSGANVLTF
>TRBD1|TRBJ1-1|once|TRBV18
TGTGCCAGCTCACTAGGACAGGGCCGTGAAGCTTTCTTT
CASSLGQGREAFF
>-|TRBJ1-3|-|TRBV9
TGTGCCAGCAGCGGGAGGTCCAGAAACACCATATATTTT
CASSGRSRNTIYF
>-|TRBJ2-3|-|TRBV7-9
TGTGCCAGCAGCCCACGAGGGAATGAGGGCACAGATACGCAGTATTTT
CASSPRGNEGTDTQYF